Sequencing of this T cell receptor beta chain was carried out in a study of breast tumors, draining lymph nodes, adjacent tissues. As concerns this clonotype: Its antigen remains unidentified.

Axillary draining lymph nodes of breast cancer patients supplied the node samples. Each CDR3 protein gets one entry after TCRdb re-called the multiplex PCR reads with MiXCR. Of 150,000 to 200,000 distinct CDR3 sequences in the sample, roughly a third are singletons; the top ten hold roughly 4.5%. This CDR3 comprises 19 residues. CDR1 and CDR2 from the germline V gene are SGHRS and YFSETQ. After removal of 1 base from V and 2 bases from J, the junction contained 16 bases not matched to a gene. Whole-study results and caveats: Compared with lymph nodes, tumors were less diverse; compared with nontumor tissue, more.

Sequencing was carried out using axillary lymph node tissue. This receptor was identified in a female donor with breast cancer. Some clones in this sample may be carry-over from other donors' samples. The V gene is TRBV5-1, the J gene TRBJ1-2; TRBD1 aligns across 8 bases. The CDR3 DNA follows: TGCGCCAGCAGCTTGTCTAGCGGGACAGGCGTCCCCTTGAACTATGGCTACACCTTC. It encodes CASSLSSGTGVPLNYGYTF.